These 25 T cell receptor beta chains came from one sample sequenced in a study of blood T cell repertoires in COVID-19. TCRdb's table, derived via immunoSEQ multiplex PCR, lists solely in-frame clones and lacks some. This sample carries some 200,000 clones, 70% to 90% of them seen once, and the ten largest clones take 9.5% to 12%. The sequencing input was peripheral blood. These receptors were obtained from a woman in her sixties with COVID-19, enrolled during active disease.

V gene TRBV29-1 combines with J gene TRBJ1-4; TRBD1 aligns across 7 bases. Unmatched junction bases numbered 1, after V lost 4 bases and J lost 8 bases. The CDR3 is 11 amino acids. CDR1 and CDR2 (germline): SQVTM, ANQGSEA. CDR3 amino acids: CSVVTGEKLFF. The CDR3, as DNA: TGCAGCGTTGTGACAGGGGAAAAACTGTTTTTT. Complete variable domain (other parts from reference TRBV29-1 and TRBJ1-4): SAVISQKPSRDICQRGTSLTIQCQVDSQVTMMFWYRQQPGQSLTLIATANQGSEATYESGFVIDKFPISRPNLTFSTLTVSNMSPEDSSIYLCSVVTGEKLFFGSGTQLSVL.

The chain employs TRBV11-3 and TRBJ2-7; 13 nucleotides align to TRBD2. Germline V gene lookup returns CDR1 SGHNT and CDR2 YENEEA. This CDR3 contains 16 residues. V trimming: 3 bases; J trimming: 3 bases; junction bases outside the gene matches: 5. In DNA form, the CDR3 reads TGTGCCAGCAGCTTCCGGACTAGCGGGAGCCGCTACGAGCAGTACTTC. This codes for CASSFRTSGSRYEQYF.

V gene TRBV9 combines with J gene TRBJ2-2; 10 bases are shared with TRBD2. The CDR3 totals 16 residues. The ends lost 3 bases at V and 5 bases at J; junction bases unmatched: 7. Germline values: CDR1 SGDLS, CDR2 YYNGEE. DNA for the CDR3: TGTGCCAGCAGCGGCGCGGGGACTAGCGAGACCGGGGAGCTGTTTTTT. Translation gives CASSGAGTSETGELFF.

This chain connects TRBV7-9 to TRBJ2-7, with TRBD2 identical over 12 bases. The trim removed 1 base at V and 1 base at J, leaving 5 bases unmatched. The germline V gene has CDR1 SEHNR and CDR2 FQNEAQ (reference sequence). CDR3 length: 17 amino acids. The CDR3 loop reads CASSLVPLAGGSYEQYF. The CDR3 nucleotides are TGTGCCAGCAGCTTAGTCCCTCTAGCGGGAGGGTCCTACGAGCAGTACTTC.

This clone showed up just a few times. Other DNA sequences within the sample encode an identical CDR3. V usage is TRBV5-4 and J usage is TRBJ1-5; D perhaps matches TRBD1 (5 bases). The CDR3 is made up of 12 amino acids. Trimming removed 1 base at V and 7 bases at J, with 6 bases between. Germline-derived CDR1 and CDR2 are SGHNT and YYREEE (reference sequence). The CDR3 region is CASSLRGQPQHF. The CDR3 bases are TGTGCCAGCAGCTTGAGGGGACAGCCCCAGCATTTT.

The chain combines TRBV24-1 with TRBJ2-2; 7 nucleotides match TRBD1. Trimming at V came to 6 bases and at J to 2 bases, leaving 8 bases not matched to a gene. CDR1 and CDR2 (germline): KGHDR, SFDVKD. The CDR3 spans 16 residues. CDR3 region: CATSSLGTANTGELFF. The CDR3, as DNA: TGTGCCACCAGTTCTCTCGGGACAGCCAACACCGGGGAGCTGTTTTTT.

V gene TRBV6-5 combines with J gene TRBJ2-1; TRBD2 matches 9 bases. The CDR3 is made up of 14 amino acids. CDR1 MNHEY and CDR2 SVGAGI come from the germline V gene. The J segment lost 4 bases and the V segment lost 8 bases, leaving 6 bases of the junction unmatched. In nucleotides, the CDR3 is TGTGCCAGCCAAATCAGCGGGAGGTACAATGAGCAGTTCTTC. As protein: CASQISGRYNEQFF.

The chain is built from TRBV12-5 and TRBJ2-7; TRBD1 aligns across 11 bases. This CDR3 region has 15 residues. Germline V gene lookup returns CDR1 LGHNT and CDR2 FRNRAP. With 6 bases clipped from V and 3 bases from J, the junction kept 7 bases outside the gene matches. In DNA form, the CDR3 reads TGTGCTAGTGGCACACCCGGGACAGGGGGCTACGAGCAGTACTTC. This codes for CASGTPGTGGYEQYF.

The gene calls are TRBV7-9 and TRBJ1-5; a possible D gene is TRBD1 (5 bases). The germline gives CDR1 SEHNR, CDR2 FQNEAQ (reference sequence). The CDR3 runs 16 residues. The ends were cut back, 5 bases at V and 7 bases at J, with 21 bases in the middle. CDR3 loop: CASSAGEGRGGQPQHF. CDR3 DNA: TGTGCCAGCAGCGCTGGGGAGGGTAGGGGAGGGCAGCCCCAGCATTTT.

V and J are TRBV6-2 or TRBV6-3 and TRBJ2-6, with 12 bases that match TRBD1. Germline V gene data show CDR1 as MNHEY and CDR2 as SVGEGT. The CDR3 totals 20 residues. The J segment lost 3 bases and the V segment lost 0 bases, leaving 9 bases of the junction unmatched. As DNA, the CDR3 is TGTGCCAGCAGTTACTCGAGGGAGGGACAGGGGGCCGGTGGGGCCAACGTCCTGACTTTC. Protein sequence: CASSYSREGQGAGGANVLTF.

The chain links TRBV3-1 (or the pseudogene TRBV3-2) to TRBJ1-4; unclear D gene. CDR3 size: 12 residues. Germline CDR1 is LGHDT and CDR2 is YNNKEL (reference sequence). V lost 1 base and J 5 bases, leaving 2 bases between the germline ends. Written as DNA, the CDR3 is TGTGCCAGCAGCCAAGCGAATGAAAAACTGTTTTTT. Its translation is CASSQANEKLFF.

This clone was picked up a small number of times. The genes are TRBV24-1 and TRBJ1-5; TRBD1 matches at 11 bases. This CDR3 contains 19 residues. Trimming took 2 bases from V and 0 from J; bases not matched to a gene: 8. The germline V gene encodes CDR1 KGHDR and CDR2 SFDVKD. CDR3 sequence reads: CATSDSKDRGLISNQPQHF. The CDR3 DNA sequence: TGTGCCACCAGTGATTCGAAGGACAGGGGGCTGATTAGCAATCAGCCCCAGCATTTT.

CDR3 sequence reads: CASSESPRVTEAFF. CDR3 nucleotides: TGCGCCAGCAGTGAGTCGCCCCGGGTCACTGAAGCTTTCTTT. This chain joins TRBV10-2 and TRBJ1-1; no reliable D call. The CDR3 covers 14 residues. The germline gives CDR1 WSHSY, CDR2 SAAADI. V gave up 0 bases and J gave up 4 bases, with 9 bases separating them.

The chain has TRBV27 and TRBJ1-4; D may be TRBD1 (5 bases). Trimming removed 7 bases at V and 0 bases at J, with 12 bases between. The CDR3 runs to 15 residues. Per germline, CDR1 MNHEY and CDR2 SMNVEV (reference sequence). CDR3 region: CASKMTAPTNEKLFF. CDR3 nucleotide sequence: TGTGCCAGCAAGATGACAGCTCCAACTAATGAAAAACTGTTTTTT.

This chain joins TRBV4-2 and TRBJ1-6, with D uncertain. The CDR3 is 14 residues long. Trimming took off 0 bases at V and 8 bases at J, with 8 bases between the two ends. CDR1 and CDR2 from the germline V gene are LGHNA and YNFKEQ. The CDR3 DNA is TGTGCCAGCAGCCAAGATTTCGCAGATTCACCCCTCCACTTT. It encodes CASSQDFADSPLHF.

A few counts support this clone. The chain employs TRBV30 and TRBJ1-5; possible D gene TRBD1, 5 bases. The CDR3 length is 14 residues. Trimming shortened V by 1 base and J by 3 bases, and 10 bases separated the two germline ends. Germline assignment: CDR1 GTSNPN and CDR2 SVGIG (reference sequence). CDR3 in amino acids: CAWSEKGNNQPQHF. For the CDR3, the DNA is TGTGCCTGGAGTGAGAAGGGGAACAATCAGCCCCAGCATTTT.

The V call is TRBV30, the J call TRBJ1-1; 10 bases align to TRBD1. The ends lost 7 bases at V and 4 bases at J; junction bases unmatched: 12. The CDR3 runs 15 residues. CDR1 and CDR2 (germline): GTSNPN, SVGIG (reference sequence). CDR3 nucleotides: TGTGCCTTCCCGCACTTCGACAGGGGGCCCACTGAAGCTTTCTTT. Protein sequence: CAFPHFDRGPTEAFF.

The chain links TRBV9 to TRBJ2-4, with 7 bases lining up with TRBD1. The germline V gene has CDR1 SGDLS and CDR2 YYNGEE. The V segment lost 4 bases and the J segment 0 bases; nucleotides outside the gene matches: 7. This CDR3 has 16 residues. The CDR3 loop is CASSPGQTLAKNIQYF. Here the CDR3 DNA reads TGTGCCAGCAGCCCGGGACAGACGTTAGCCAAAAACATTCAGTACTTC.

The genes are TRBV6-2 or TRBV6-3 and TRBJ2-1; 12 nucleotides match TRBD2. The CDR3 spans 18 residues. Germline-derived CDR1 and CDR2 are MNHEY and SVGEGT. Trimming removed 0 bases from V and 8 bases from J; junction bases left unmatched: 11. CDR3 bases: TGTGCCAGCAGTTACTCGATAGGACTAGCGGGAAAAATGGATGAGCAGTTCTTC. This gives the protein CASSYSIGLAGKMDEQFF.

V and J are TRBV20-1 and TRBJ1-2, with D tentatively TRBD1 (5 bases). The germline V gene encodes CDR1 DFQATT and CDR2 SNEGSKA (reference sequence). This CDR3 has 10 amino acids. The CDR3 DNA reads TGCAGCACCAGACAGACTGGCTACACCTTC. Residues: CSTRQTGYTF.

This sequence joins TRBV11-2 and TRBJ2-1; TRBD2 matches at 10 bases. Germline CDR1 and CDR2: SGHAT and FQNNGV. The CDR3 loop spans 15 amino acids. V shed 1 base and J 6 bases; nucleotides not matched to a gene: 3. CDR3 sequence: CASSLGSGRANEQFF. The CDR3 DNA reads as TGTGCCAGCAGCTTAGGGAGCGGGAGGGCCAATGAGCAGTTCTTC.

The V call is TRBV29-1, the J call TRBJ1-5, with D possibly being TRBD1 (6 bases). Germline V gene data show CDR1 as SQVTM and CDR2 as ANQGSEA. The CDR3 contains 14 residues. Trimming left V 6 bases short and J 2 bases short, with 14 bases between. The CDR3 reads CSVGGGAGNQPQHF. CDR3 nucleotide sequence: TGCAGCGTCGGTGGGGGGGCGGGCAATCAGCCCCAGCATTTT. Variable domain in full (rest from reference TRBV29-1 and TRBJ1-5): SAVISQKPSRDICQRGTSLTIQCQVDSQVTMMFWYRQQPGQSLTLIATANQGSEATYESGFVIDKFPISRPNLTFSTLTVSNMSPEDSSIYLCSVGGGAGNQPQHFGDGTRLSIL.

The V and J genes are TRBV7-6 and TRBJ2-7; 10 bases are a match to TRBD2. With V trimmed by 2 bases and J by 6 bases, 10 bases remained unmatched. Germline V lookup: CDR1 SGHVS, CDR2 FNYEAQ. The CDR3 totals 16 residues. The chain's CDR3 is CASSLRWLAGVGEQYF. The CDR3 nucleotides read TGTGCCAGCAGCTTAAGGTGGCTAGCGGGAGTCGGCGAGCAGTACTTC. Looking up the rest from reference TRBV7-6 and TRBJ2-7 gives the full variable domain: GAGVSQSPRYKVTKRGQDVALRCDPISGHVSLYWYRQALGQGPEFLTYFNYEAQQDKSGLPNDRFSAERPEGSISTLTIQRTEQRDSAMYRCASSLRWLAGVGEQYFGPGTRLTVT.

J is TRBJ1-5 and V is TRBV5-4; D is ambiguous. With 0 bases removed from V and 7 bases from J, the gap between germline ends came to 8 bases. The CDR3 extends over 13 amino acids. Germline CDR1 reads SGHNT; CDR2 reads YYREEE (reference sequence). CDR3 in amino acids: CASSLEQHQPQHF. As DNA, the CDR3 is TGTGCCAGCAGCTTGGAACAGCACCAGCCCCAGCATTTT.

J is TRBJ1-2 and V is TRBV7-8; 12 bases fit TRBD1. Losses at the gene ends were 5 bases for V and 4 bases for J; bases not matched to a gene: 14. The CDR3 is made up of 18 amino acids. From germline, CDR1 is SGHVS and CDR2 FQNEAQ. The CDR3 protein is CASSPDGPGQGASYGYTF. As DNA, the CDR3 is TGTGCCAGCAGCCCAGATGGTCCGGGACAGGGGGCGAGCTATGGCTACACCTTC.